This is a list of T cell receptor beta chains from one sample in a study of cytomegalovirus exposure and HLA in healthy donors. The data were produced by immunoSEQ multiplex PCR, yet TCRdb's version contains in-frame clones alone and is incomplete. The sample has about 270,000 clones, 75% to 90% seen once. The sample was PBMCs. Source of these receptors: a man aged 35 to 55 in good health and CMV-seropositive. Both conserved end residues are part of each CDR3. D genes are given only for firm matches. Rows give clone size only sometimes, using once, few, many, or a class for an expanded clone.

d_gene	len	v_gene	j_gene	abundance	CDR3aa	CDR3nt
TRBD1	15	TRBV6-1	TRBJ2-7	-	CASSELGQGAYEQYF	TGTGCCAGCAGTGAATTGGGACAGGGGGCCTACGAGCAGTACTTC
-	16	TRBV9	TRBJ2-1	-	CASSVVGGLAGNEQFF	TGTGCCAGCAGCGTAGTCGGGGGGCTGGCGGGTAATGAGCAGTTCTTC
TRBD1	13	TRBV2	TRBJ2-5	-	CASREQGVETQYF	TGTGCCAGCAGGGAACAGGGGGTGGAGACCCAGTACTTC
-	15	TRBV19	TRBJ1-1	-	CASSIDLGPPVEAFF	TGTGCCAGTAGTATAGATCTTGGTCCCCCGGTTGAAGCTTTCTTT
-	17	TRBV15	TRBJ2-2	-	CATSRDRAGEATGELFF	TGTGCCACCAGCAGAGATAGGGCCGGGGAAGCGACCGGGGAGCTGTTTTTT
TRBD1	14	TRBV28	TRBJ1-4	once	CASSLQGAREKLFF	TGTGCCAGCAGCTTACAGGGGGCGCGGGAAAAACTGTTTTTT
TRBD2	16	TRBV18	TRBJ2-3	-	CASSPLLAGVQDTQYF	TGTGCCAGCTCACCTTTGCTAGCGGGAGTGCAAGATACGCAGTATTTT
TRBD2	15	TRBV18	TRBJ2-7	-	CASSPPSGRRYEQYF	TGTGCCAGCTCACCACCTAGCGGGAGGAGGTACGAGCAGTACTTC
-	14	TRBV5-1	TRBJ2-1	-	CASSLLRDYNEQFF	TGCGCCAGCAGCTTGTTGCGGGACTACAATGAGCAGTTCTTC
TRBD1	13	TRBV7-3	TRBJ1-2	-	CASSWGTGVGYTF	TGTGCCAGCAGCTGGGGGACAGGGGTCGGCTACACCTTC
-	12	TRBV28	TRBJ1-4	-	CASRHSNEKLFF	TGTGCCAGCAGACATTCGAATGAAAAACTGTTTTTT
TRBD1	13	TRBV14	TRBJ1-1	-	CASSRGTDTEAFF	TGTGCCAGCAGCCGCGGGACAGACACTGAAGCTTTCTTT
TRBD1	16	TRBV5-6	TRBJ1-6	-	CASSLGQGAQGSPLHF	TGTGCCAGCAGCTTGGGACAGGGGGCGCAGGGATCACCCCTCCACTTT
TRBD1	18	TRBV27	TRBJ2-1	-	CASSSLDRAHITYNEQFF	TGTGCCAGCAGTTCCCTGGACAGGGCCCATATTACGTACAATGAGCAGTTCTTC
-	15	TRBV2	TRBJ1-1	once	CASSEDGAWNTEAFF	TGTGCCAGCAGTGAAGATGGGGCTTGGAACACTGAAGCTTTCTTT
-	15	TRBV7-7	TRBJ2-1	-	CASSSRSGSYNEQFF	TGTGCTAGCAGCTCCCGGAGCGGGTCCTACAATGAGCAGTTCTTC